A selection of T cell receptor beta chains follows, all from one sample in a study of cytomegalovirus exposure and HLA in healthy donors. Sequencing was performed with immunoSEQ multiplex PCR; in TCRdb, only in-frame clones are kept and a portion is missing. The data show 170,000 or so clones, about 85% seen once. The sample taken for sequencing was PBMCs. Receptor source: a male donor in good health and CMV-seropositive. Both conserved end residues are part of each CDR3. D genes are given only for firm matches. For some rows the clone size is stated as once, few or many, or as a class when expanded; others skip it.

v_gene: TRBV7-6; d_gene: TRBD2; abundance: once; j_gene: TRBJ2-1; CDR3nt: TGTGCCAGCAGCTTGGTCGGGACTAGTAATCTGGGCAATGAGCAGTTCTTC; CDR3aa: CASSLVGTSNLGNEQFF
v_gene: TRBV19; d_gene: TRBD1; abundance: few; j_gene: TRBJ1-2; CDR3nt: TGTGCCACCGTAGAGAGTAGGGACAGTCTGTATGGCTACACCTTC; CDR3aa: CATVESRDSLYGYTF
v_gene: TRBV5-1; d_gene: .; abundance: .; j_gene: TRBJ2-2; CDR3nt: TGCGCCAGCAGCTTGGAATTTGGACAGCCCACCGGGGAGCTGTTTTTT; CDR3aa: CASSLEFGQPTGELFF
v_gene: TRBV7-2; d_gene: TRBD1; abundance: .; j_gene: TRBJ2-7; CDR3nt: TGTGCCAGCAGCGCGGGTATAGGGGGACAGGGTAACGAGCAGTACTTC; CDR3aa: CASSAGIGGQGNEQYF
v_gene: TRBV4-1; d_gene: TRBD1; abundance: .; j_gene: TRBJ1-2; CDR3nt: TGCGCCAGCAGCCCCTCCGACAGGGGGGTTGGGCCTAACTATGGCTACACCTTC; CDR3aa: CASSPSDRGVGPNYGYTF
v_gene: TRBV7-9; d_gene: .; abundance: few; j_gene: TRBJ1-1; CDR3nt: TGTTCCAGCAGCCGCAACCGGGACCTACGGAGGGACACTGAAGCTTTCTTT; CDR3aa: CSSSRNRDLRRDTEAFF
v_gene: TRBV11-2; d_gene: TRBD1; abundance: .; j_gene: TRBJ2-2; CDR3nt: TGTGCCAGCAGCTCCCGGGGACAGGGTCGGAGCACCGGGGAGCTGTTTTTT; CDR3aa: CASSSRGQGRSTGELFF
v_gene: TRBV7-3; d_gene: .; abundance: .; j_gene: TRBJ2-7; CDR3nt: TGTGCCAGCAGCTTAGAGTTCGGCGAGCAGTACTTC; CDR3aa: CASSLEFGEQYF
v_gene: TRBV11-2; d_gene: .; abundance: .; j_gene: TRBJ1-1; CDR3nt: TGTGCCACCAACCTCCACGGACAGAGGAACACCGAAGCTTTCTTT; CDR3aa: CATNLHGQRNTEAFF
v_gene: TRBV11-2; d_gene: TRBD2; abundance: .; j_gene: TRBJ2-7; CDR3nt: TGTGCCAGCAGCTCTCCCGGGGATCCGGGAGGGTTTGGCGAGCAGTACTTC; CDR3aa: CASSSPGDPGGFGEQYF
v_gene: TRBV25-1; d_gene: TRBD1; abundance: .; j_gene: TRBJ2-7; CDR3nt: TGTGCCAGCAGTCCACAGGGGGCAAGGCAGTACTTC; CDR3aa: CASSPQGARQYF
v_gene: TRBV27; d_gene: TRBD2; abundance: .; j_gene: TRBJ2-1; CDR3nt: TGTGCCAGCAACCCCCCGGGGGGAGGACTAGCGGGACACCTATACAATGAGCAGTTCTTC; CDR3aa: CASNPPGGGLAGHLYNEQFF
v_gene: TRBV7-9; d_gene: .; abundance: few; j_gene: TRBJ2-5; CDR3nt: TGTGCCAGCAGCAGTGCGGCCCGCACGACCAGGGGGTACTTC; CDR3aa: CASSSAARTTRGYF
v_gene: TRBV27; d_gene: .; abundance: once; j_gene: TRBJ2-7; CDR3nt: TGTGCCAGCAGTCCGACCGGGACACCCTACGAGCAGTACTTC; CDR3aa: CASSPTGTPYEQYF
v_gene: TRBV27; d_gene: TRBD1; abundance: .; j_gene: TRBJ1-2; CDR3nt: TGTGCCAGCAGTTTTGACAGGGGCCTTGATGGCTACACCTTC; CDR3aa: CASSFDRGLDGYTF
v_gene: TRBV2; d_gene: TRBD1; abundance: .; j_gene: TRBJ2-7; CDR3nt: TGTGCCAGCAGGAACGACAGGGAATACGAGCAGTACTTC; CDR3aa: CASRNDREYEQYF
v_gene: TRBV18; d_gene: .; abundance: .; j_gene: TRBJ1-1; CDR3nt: TGTGCCAGCTCACCGCAGGGCACTGAAGCTTTCTTT; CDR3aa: CASSPQGTEAFF
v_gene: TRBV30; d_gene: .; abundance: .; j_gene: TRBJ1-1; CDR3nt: TGTGCCTGGTGGGGGGTACCTGAAGCTTTCTTT; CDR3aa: CAWWGVPEAFF
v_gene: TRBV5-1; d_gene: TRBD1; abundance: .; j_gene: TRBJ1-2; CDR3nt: TGCGCCAGCAGCCCCATTTCAGGGGGGCCAACTTCTAACTATGGCTACACCTTC; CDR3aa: CASSPISGGPTSNYGYTF
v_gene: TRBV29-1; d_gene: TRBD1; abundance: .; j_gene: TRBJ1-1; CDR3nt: TGCAGCGTGACTCCAGGGGGCGCGAGCACTGAAGCTTTCTTT; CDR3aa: CSVTPGGASTEAFF
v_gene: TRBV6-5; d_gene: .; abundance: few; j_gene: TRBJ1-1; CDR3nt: TGTGCCAGCAGTGGCACCGGGAGCATGAACACTGAAGCTTTCTTT; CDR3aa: CASSGTGSMNTEAFF
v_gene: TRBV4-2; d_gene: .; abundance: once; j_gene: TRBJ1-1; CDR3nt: TGTGCCAGCAGCAGCTTACAAGAGGATCGACGACGCGCTGAAGCTTTCTTT; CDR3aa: CASSSLQEDRRRAEAFF